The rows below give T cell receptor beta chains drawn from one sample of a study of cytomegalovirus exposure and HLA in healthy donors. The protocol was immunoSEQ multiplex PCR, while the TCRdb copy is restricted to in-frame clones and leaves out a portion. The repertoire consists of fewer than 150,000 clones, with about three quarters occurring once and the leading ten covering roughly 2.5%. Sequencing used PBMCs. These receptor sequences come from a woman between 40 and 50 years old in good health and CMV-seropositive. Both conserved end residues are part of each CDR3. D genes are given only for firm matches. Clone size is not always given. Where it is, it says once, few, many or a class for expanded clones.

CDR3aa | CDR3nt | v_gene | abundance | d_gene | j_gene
CASSSSAGGSLYNEQFF | TGTGCCAGCAGCTCCTCAGCGGGAGGGTCGCTCTACAATGAGCAGTTCTTC | TRBV5-4 | few | TRBD2 | TRBJ2-1
CASSVGQRSYNEQFF | TGTGCCAGCAGCGTAGGGCAGCGCTCCTACAATGAGCAGTTCTTC | TRBV9 | NA | NA | TRBJ2-1
CSVEHREPDTQYF | TGCAGCGTTGAACATCGGGAGCCAGATACGCAGTATTTT | TRBV29-1 | NA | NA | TRBJ2-3
CAWSPGGDQPQHF | TGTGCCTGGAGCCCGGGGGGTGATCAGCCCCAGCATTTT | TRBV30 | once | NA | TRBJ1-5
CASSLNAGASPLHF | TGCGCCAGCAGCTTGAATGCGGGGGCCTCACCCCTCCACTTT | TRBV5-1 | NA | NA | TRBJ1-6
CASSRGTYTYEQYF | TGTGCCAGCAGCCGGGGGACTTACACCTACGAGCAGTACTTC | TRBV4-2 | NA | NA | TRBJ2-7
CASSVIGSGEQYF | TGTGCCAGCAGCGTAATCGGATCAGGGGAGCAGTACTTC | TRBV9 | NA | NA | TRBJ2-5
CASSPRTANTGELFF | TGCGCCAGCAGCCCGCGGACAGCTAACACCGGGGAGCTGTTTTTT | TRBV5-1 | NA | NA | TRBJ2-2
CASSLMSSGRRETQYF | TGTGCCAGCTCATTAATGTCTAGCGGGAGACGTGAGACCCAGTACTTC | TRBV18 | NA | TRBD2 | TRBJ2-5
CASSAGGPGNEQFF | TGTGCCAGCAGTGCGGGGGGGCCAGGGAATGAGCAGTTCTTC | TRBV6-4 | few | TRBD2 | TRBJ2-1
CASSLDRGPNTEAFF | TGTGCCAGCAGCTTAGACAGGGGGCCGAACACTGAAGCTTTCTTT | TRBV5-4 | NA | TRBD1 | TRBJ1-1
CASSLGLTGTDEAFF | TGCGCCAGCAGCTTGGGGCTTACAGGGACCGACGAAGCTTTCTTT | TRBV5-1 | NA | NA | TRBJ1-1